Only a few counts were recorded for the clone carrying this T cell receptor (beta chain). Its target is unknown. Sequenced material consisted of expressed TCRB transcripts (all of the isolated RNA was reverse transcribed). Profiled with immunoSEQ multiplex PCR; TCRdb holds only in-frame clones, not every one. The table lists 600,000 or so clones, over 12% of them singletons. Sampling consisted of one heparinised blood draw per donor, averaging about 116 mL. Each population that was sorted was more than 98% pure. These data are taken from a study of beta chain features in type 1 diabetes. The study, taken as a whole, reports: For type 1 diabetes patients, VDJ junctions showed fewer insertions and more deletions. People with Type 1 diabetes carried modestly yet significantly shorter TCRB CDR3s in all four CD4+ subsets. For cells with high TCR expression, cDNA sequencing could yield over-representation.

The receptor comes from a man between 18 and 29 years old with type 1 diabetes. Specimen: naive CD4+ T cells from blood.

In DNA form, the CDR3 reads TGTGCCAGCAGTTTCCCCCCCTATAGGGCAGGGGATCCTAGTCAAGAGACCCAGTACTTC. Translating gives CASSFPPYRAGDPSQETQYF. The chain couples TRBV28 to TRBJ2-5; D perhaps matches TRBD1 (6 bases). This CDR3 has 20 amino acids. Germline CDR1 reads MDHEN; CDR2 reads SYDVKM. The V end was cut by 3 bases, the J end by 2 bases, with 28 bases between.